Below, 21 T cell receptor beta chains from the same sample are listed, as sequenced in a study of beta chain features in type 1 diabetes. Study-wide points: Patients with Type 1 diabetes showed moderately but significantly shorter TCRB CDR3s in all four CD4+ subsets.

The investigators reverse transcribed all of the isolated RNA, so they sequenced expressed TCRB transcripts. Profiled with immunoSEQ multiplex PCR; TCRdb holds only in-frame clones, not every one. The table includes 280,000 or so clones, around 16% detected once. These TCRs' antigens remain unknown. Sequencing was performed on naive CD4+ T cells from blood. The receptors come from a young man with type 1 diabetes.

This clone turned up a few times. This chain uses TRBV6-5 with TRBJ1-2; D remains unclear. Germline-derived CDR1 and CDR2 are MNHEY and SVGAGI. CDR3 length: 14 amino acids. Between the trimmed V and J ends, which lost 0 bases and 8 bases, there was a span of 13 bases. Here the CDR3 reads CASSYSSGVGGYTF. Here the CDR3 DNA reads TGTGCCAGCAGTTACTCGAGCGGGGTGGGAGGCTACACCTTC.

This clone was recorded a few times. The V and J genes are TRBV18 and TRBJ2-7, with D possibly TRBD2 on 5 matching bases. This CDR3 is built from 13 residues. Germline V gives CDR1 KGHSH, CDR2 LQKENI. The ends were cut back, 0 bases at V and 5 bases at J, with 8 bases in the middle. CDR3 bases: TGTGCCAGCTCACCACCGGGAGAGGACGAGCAGTACTTC. It specifies CASSPPGEDEQYF.

V is TRBV7-9 and J is TRBJ1-6; D remains unclear. The CDR3 contains 12 residues. Per the germline V gene, CDR1 is SEHNR and CDR2 is FQNEAQ (reference sequence). V was pared by 4 bases and J by 6 bases, with 4 bases between. CDR3 in amino acids: CASSYSNSPLHF. The CDR3 DNA reads as TGTGCCAGCAGCTATAGTAATTCACCCCTCCACTTT.

The gene calls are TRBV11-2 and TRBJ2-1; D may be TRBD2 (8 bases). The CDR3 covers 16 residues. V was pared by 5 bases and J by 6 bases, with 20 bases between. The germline V gene has CDR1 SGHAT and CDR2 FQNNGV. The CDR3 DNA is TGTGCCAGCAGCCCAGGGGGGAGCGGGAGATTCAATGAGCAGTTCTTC. Translating it yields CASSPGGSGRFNEQFF. The full variable domain, with the rest looked up from reference TRBV11-2 and TRBJ2-1, is EAGVAQSPRYKIIEKRQSVAFWCNPISGHATLYWYQQILGQGPKLLIQFQNNGVVDDSQLPKDRFSAERLKGVDSTLKIQPAKLEDSAVYLCASSPGGSGRFNEQFFGPGTRLTVL.

The chain recombines TRBV4-3 with TRBJ2-3, with TRBD2 matching over 9 bases. CDR3 size: 18 residues. CDR1 is LGHNA and CDR2 is YSLEER in the germline V gene. J lost 3 bases, V lost 0 bases, and 10 bases had no gene match. The CDR3 spells CASSQDEAAGGRTDTQYF. Here the CDR3 DNA reads TGCGCCAGCAGCCAAGATGAGGCGGCGGGGGGGCGTACAGATACGCAGTATTTT.

This clone was detected a few times. The genes are TRBV29-1 and TRBJ2-3, with 7 bases fitting TRBD1. Germline V lookup: CDR1 SQVTM, CDR2 ANQGSEA. V gave up 8 bases and J gave up 3 bases; unmatched junction bases: 11. CDR3 size: 14 residues. This CDR3 reads CSTRQGGITDTQYF. The CDR3 bases are TGCAGCACGCGACAGGGTGGGATTACAGATACGCAGTATTTT.

This chain connects TRBV28 to TRBJ1-4, with TRBD1 as a possible D gene (6 bases). Looked up from germline, CDR1 is MDHEN and CDR2 is SYDVKM. V lost 2 bases and J lost 5, with 9 bases in between. This CDR3 region has 14 residues. CDR3: CASSLGGSNEKLFF. The DNA for the CDR3 is TGTGCCAGCAGTTTAGGGGGCTCCAATGAAAAACTGTTTTTT. The whole variable domain, remainder taken from reference TRBV28 and TRBJ1-4, is DVKVTQSSRYLVKRTGEKVFLECVQDMDHENMFWYRQDPGLGLRLIYFSYDVKMKEKGDIPEGYSVSREKKERFSLILESASTNQTSMYLCASSLGGSNEKLFFGSGTQLSVL.

The chain employs TRBV19 and TRBJ2-1; D remains ambiguous. The germline V gene encodes CDR1 LNHDA and CDR2 SQIVND (reference sequence). This CDR3 region has 15 residues. V was clipped by 1 base and J by 4 bases, with 11 bases between them. For the CDR3, the DNA is TGTGCCAGTAGTATAGTTCCGGGTTGGTACAATGAGCAGTTCTTC. It encodes CASSIVPGWYNEQFF.

This chain connects TRBV6-5 to TRBJ1-2; possible D gene TRBD1, 6 bases. The CDR3 sequence is 12 residues long. Trimming removed 6 bases at V and 8 bases at J, with 13 bases between. CDR1 is MNHEY and CDR2 is SVGAGI in the germline V gene. DNA for the CDR3: TGTGCCAGCAGGGGGGCAGGCGAAGGCTACACCTTC. Translation gives CASRGAGEGYTF.

The chain uses TRBV30 and TRBJ2-1, with 11 bases matching TRBD2. The CDR3 runs 15 residues. Germline V lookup: CDR1 GTSNPN, CDR2 SVGIG (reference sequence). V lost 0 bases and J lost 4; bases outside the gene matches: 2. Here the CDR3 DNA reads TGTGCCTGGAGTGTATCTAGCGGGGGGTACAATGAGCAGTTCTTC. It specifies CAWSVSSGGYNEQFF.

The rearrangement joins TRBV28 to TRBJ1-2, with a weak D call TRBD1 (5 bases). Germline assignment: CDR1 MDHEN and CDR2 SYDVKM. V lost 3 bases to trimming and J lost 4 bases, with 15 bases between them. This CDR3 spans 15 amino acids. The CDR3 DNA is TGTGCCAGCAGTTTTGGCGCAGGCGGGACCTATGGCTACACCTTC. The encoded protein is CASSFGAGGTYGYTF.

CDR3 DNA sequence: TGTGCCATCAGTGTATCCAGCGGCCACCAAGAGACCCAGTACTTC. Amino acid sequence: CAISVSSGHQETQYF. The rearrangement uses TRBV10-3 and TRBJ2-5, with D perhaps TRBD2 (5 bases). V lost 4 bases, J lost 0 bases, and 12 bases lay in between. The CDR3 has 15 residues. The V gene's germline CDR1 is ENHRY and CDR2 SYGVKD.

This clone came up a few times. The CDR3, as DNA: TGTGCCAGCAGTTGGCGGCGCCCCTACGAGCAGTACTTC. This sequence encodes CASSWRRPYEQYF. The chain recombines TRBV6-6 with TRBJ2-7; D call uncertain. Trimming shortened V by 4 bases and J by 2 bases, and 9 bases separated the two germline ends. The CDR3 extends over 13 amino acids. Per the germline V gene, CDR1 is MNHNY and CDR2 is SVGAGI (reference sequence).

This clone came up a few times. The chain combines TRBV19 with TRBJ2-1, with TRBD2 matching 10 bases. V trimming: 3 bases; J trimming: 7 bases; junction bases outside the gene matches: 3. This CDR3 comprises 14 residues. Germline V CDR1 and CDR2: LNHDA, SQIVND (reference sequence). The CDR3 DNA sequence: TGTGCCAGTAGTATTCAGCGGGAGGGGAATGAGCAGTTCTTC. Amino acid sequence: CASSIQREGNEQFF.

Only a few counts were recorded for this clone. The chain recombines TRBV28 with TRBJ2-7, with 10 bases that match TRBD1. CDR3 size: 16 residues. The trim removed 5 bases at V and 6 bases at J, leaving 13 bases unmatched. The germline CDR1 and CDR2 sequences are MDHEN and SYDVKM. The CDR3 nucleotides are TGTGCCAGCAGTCTCCCTCGACAGGGGGCAGCCGGCGAGCAGTACTTC. Protein sequence: CASSLPRQGAAGEQYF.

This clone was found a few times. The rearrangement joins TRBV19 to TRBJ1-1; D uncertain. V shed 3 bases and J shed 0 bases, with 8 bases lying between them. The V gene's germline CDR1 is LNHDA and CDR2 SQIVND (reference sequence). The CDR3 is made up of 14 amino acids. Here the CDR3 reads CASSIRSMNTEAFF. In DNA form, the CDR3 reads TGTGCCAGTAGTATTCGTAGCATGAACACTGAAGCTTTCTTT. Filled out from reference TRBV19 and TRBJ1-1, the complete variable domain reads DGGITQSPKYLFRKEGQNVTLSCEQNLNHDAMYWYRQDPGQGLRLIYYSQIVNDFQKGDIAEGYSVSREKKESFPLTVTSAQKNPTAFYLCASSIRSMNTEAFFGQGTRLTVV.

J is TRBJ1-1 and V is TRBV18, with TRBD1 as a possible D gene (5 bases). This CDR3 contains 17 residues. The V gene lost 3 bases and the J gene lost 2 bases, with 19 bases spanning the gap. Per the germline V gene, CDR1 is KGHSH and CDR2 is LQKENI. The CDR3 bases are TGTGCCAGCTCACCCGTGTTGTCGGCGGGGCATAACACTGAAGCTTTCTTT. Translating gives CASSPVLSAGHNTEAFF. Drawing the rest from reference TRBV18 and TRBJ1-1, the complete variable domain is NAGVMQNPRHLVRRRGQEARLRCSPMKGHSHVYWYRQLPEEGLKFMVYLQKENIIDESGMPKERFSAEFPKEGPSILRIQQVVRGDSAAYFCASSPVLSAGHNTEAFFGQGTRLTVV.

The genes are TRBV7-8 and TRBJ2-1, with 10 bases lining up with TRBD1. V dropped 4 bases and J dropped 5; count of bases not matched to a gene: 8. The CDR3 spans 16 residues. Germline lookup yields CDR1 SGHVS and CDR2 FQNEAQ. CDR3 loop: CASSSRPGQGNNEQFF. Here the CDR3 DNA reads TGTGCCAGCAGCTCCCGACCGGGACAGGGGAACAATGAGCAGTTCTTC.

The V and J genes are TRBV5-1 and TRBJ2-5; 9 bases align to TRBD1. The germline V gene encodes CDR1 SGHRS and CDR2 YFSETQ. Trimming removed 4 bases from V and 4 bases from J; junction bases left unmatched: 5. The CDR3 length is 14 residues. CDR3 region: CASSVTGGAETQYF. The CDR3 coding sequence is TGCGCCAGCAGCGTAACAGGGGGCGCAGAGACCCAGTACTTC.

This clone turned up a few times. The chain couples TRBV18 to TRBJ2-7; 9 nucleotides agree with TRBD1. CDR1 and CDR2 (germline): KGHSH, LQKENI. V trimming: 5 bases; J trimming: 2 bases; junction bases outside the gene matches: 7. The CDR3 length is 15 residues. The CDR3 DNA sequence: TGTGCCAGCTCAGTTGGACAGGGGAAAACCTACGAGCAGTACTTC. This sequence encodes CASSVGQGKTYEQYF.

Only a few counts were recorded for this clone. The chain has TRBV7-2 and TRBJ2-1; a possible D gene is TRBD2 (5 bases). Germline loops: CDR1 SGHTA, CDR2 FQGNSA. The CDR3 is 12 residues long. The germline V and J ends were trimmed by 2 bases and 7 bases, with 6 bases remaining between them. The CDR3 protein is CASSLRENEQFF. The DNA for the CDR3 is TGTGCCAGCAGCTTAAGGGAGAATGAGCAGTTCTTC. The whole variable domain, filled in from reference TRBV7-2 and TRBJ2-1, reads GAGVSQSPSNKVTEKGKDVELRCDPISGHTALYWYRQSLGQGLEFLIYFQGNSAPDKSGLPSDRFSAERTGGSVSTLTIQRTQQEDSAVYLCASSLRENEQFFGPGTRLTVL.